This T cell receptor beta chain was sequenced during a study of response to subunit inactivated influenza vaccine. Whole-study results and caveats: Few additional T cells are recruited per seasonal influenza vaccination, authors suggested.

This CDR3 comprises 15 residues. Germline V gives CDR1 SGHRS, CDR2 YFSETQ. V was clipped by 3 bases and J by 4 bases; unmatched bases: 6. This clonotype occurred a few times. Its antigen is currently unknown. MiXCR, applied by TCRdb to the RT-PCR reads, yields one record per CDR3 protein. The table has some 850,000 distinct CDR3 sequences, about 18% seen once; the top ten hold approximately 10%. This sequence originates from a man between 50 and 59 years old who received an inactivated influenza vaccine. The chain combines TRBV5-1 with TRBJ2-2; 7 nucleotides match TRBD1. The sample in question was PBMCs from blood, obtained 4 to 6 days after vaccination. The CDR3 DNA sequence: TGCGCCAGCAGCTCTAGACAGGGTCTCACCGGGGAGCTGTTTTTT. Translated, it gives CASSSRQGLTGELFF.